This note documents a single T cell receptor beta chain sequence. Its antigen is still unknown. 5'RACE, which relied on constant-segment primers, yielded TCR alpha and TCR beta cDNA libraries carrying sample barcodes and UMIs. A single record per CDR3 protein comes from TCRdb applying MiXCR to the 5' RACE reads. The sample includes some 200,000 distinct CDR3 sequences, 9.5% of them seen just once. This sample stems from a study of T-cell memory formation after mild COVID-19. Points from the study as a whole: Day 37-peaking second-wave clones had unconfirmed SARS-CoV-2 specificity.

The sample comprised PBMCs or a T cell subset sorted from them (not recorded which). This TCR was recovered from a man aged 18-30 years who had mild COVID-19 (a few samples of this study predate the infection). Cell type and time point are not known.

The CDR3 loop is CASSQDTPERLYGYTF. The CDR3 DNA reads TGCGCCAGCAGCCAAGATACGCCAGAAAGATTATATGGCTACACCTTC. This chain uses TRBV4-3 with TRBJ1-2; D gene unclear. V was shortened by 0 bases and J by 5 bases, with 16 bases between the two germline ends. This CDR3 comprises 16 residues. Germline V gene lookup returns CDR1 LGHNA and CDR2 YSLEER.